These 10 T cell receptor beta chains came from one sample sequenced in a study of blood T cell repertoires in COVID-19. Method: immunoSEQ multiplex PCR; TCRdb's copy keeps in-frame clones and lacks some. The table records 140,000 or so clones, 70% to 85% of them present only once. Source material: peripheral blood. These receptor sequences come from a man aged 55 to 69 with active or convalescent COVID-19.

The V gene is TRBV3-1 (or the pseudogene TRBV3-2), the J gene TRBJ1-5; the D gene is possibly TRBD1 (5 bases). The germline CDR1 and CDR2 sequences are LGHDT and YNNKEL (reference sequence). The CDR3 has 15 amino acids. The V and J ends lost 1 base and 0 bases respectively, with 7 bases between them. The CDR3 sequence: CASSQGQGSNQPQHF. The CDR3 coding sequence is TGTGCCAGCAGCCAAGGGCAGGGTAGCAATCAGCCCCAGCATTTT.

In DNA form, the CDR3 reads TGTGCCAGCAGACTGCCACCGCGTATGTCCACCGGGGAGCTGTTTTTT. Translating gives CASRLPPRMSTGELFF. This chain links TRBV7-9 with TRBJ2-2; D is undetermined. The CDR3 has 16 amino acids. Trimming removed 6 bases at V and 4 bases at J, with 18 bases between. CDR1 SEHNR and CDR2 FQNEAQ come from the germline V gene (reference sequence).

This clone was observed once. This rearrangement joins TRBV7-9 to TRBJ2-1; TRBD2 matches 11 bases. Germline V gene data show CDR1 as SEHNR and CDR2 as FQNEAQ (reference sequence). This CDR3 is 15 amino acids long. J gave up 2 bases and V 4 bases, and 1 base lay outside the gene matches. CDR3 bases: TGTGCCAGCAGCTATAGCGGGGGGGCCTACAATGAGCAGTTCTTC. Its translation is CASSYSGGAYNEQFF.

The chain joins TRBV6-5 to TRBJ2-7; 9 bases agree with TRBD2. The V gene end was trimmed by 5 bases and the J gene end by 1 base; junction bases not matched to a gene: 3. Germline loops: CDR1 MNHEY, CDR2 SVGAGI. CDR3 length equals 14 residues. The CDR3 reads CASSRLAESYEQYV. CDR3 DNA sequence: TGTGCCAGCAGTAGACTAGCGGAGTCCTACGAGCAGTACGTC.

This clone appeared a few times. The V and J genes are TRBV2 and TRBJ2-7; 7 bases align to TRBD1. The length of the CDR3 is 12 residues. Unmatched junction bases numbered 4, after V lost 6 bases and J lost 5 bases. CDR1 SNHLY and CDR2 FYNNEI come from the germline V gene. The CDR3 reads CASRYTGDEQYV. The CDR3 DNA is TGTGCCAGCAGGTATACAGGGGACGAGCAGTACGTC.

This chain uses TRBV19 with TRBJ2-2, with 8 bases fitting TRBD1. Germline loops: CDR1 LNHDA, CDR2 SQIVND (reference sequence). This CDR3 has 15 residues. Losses at the gene ends were 6 bases for V and 2 bases for J; bases not matched to a gene: 5. The CDR3 region is CASRGGQVNTGELFF. In DNA form, the CDR3 reads TGTGCCAGTAGGGGGGGACAGGTCAACACCGGGGAGCTGTTTTTT.

The chain carries TRBV3-1 (or the pseudogene TRBV3-2) and TRBJ1-1; D gene ambiguous. The CDR3 consists of 13 residues. Germline CDR1 and CDR2: LGHDT and YNNKEL (reference sequence). Deletions cut 1 base from V and 3 bases from J, with 6 bases between. The CDR3 bases are TGTGCCAGCAGCCAAGGGCGGGACACTGAAGCTTTCTTT. Protein product: CASSQGRDTEAFF.

The chain employs TRBV5-6 and TRBJ2-7, with 7 bases that match TRBD1. The germline V gene has CDR1 SGHDT and CDR2 YYEEEE. This CDR3 is built from 15 residues. After removal of 4 bases from V and 4 bases from J, the junction contained 11 bases not matched to a gene. This CDR3 is CASSPGTASSYEQYV. In DNA, the CDR3 is TGTGCCAGCAGCCCCGGGACAGCTTCGTCTTACGAGCAGTACGTC.

This chain joins TRBV5-4 and TRBJ1-1, with TRBD1 matching 10 bases. V gave up 4 bases and J gave up 4 bases; unmatched junction bases: 13. The germline V gene has CDR1 SGHNT and CDR2 YYREEE (reference sequence). The CDR3 extends over 17 amino acids. This CDR3 reads CASSQAGPGQGSTEAFF. Here the CDR3 DNA reads TGTGCCAGCAGCCAGGCGGGACCGGGACAGGGGAGCACTGAAGCTTTCTTT.

The rearrangement links TRBV13 to TRBJ1-4; tentatively, D is TRBD1 (5 bases). This CDR3 has 16 residues. Germline CDR1 reads PRHDT; CDR2 reads FYEKMQ (reference sequence). The V end lost 5 bases, the J end lost 0 bases, and 13 bases lay between the germline ends. CDR3 nucleotides: TGTGCCAGCAGCCCGAAGGGGACTGCAACTAATGAAAAACTGTTTTTT. Protein sequence: CASSPKGTATNEKLFF.